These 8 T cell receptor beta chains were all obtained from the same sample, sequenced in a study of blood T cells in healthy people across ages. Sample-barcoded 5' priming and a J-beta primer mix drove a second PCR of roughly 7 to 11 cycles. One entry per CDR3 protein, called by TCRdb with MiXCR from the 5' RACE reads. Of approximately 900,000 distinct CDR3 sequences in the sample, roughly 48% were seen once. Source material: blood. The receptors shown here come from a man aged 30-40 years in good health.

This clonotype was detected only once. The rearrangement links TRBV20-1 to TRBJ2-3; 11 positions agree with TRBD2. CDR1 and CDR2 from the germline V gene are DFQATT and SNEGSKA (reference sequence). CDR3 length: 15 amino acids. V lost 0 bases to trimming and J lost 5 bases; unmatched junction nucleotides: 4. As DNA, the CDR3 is TGCAGTGCTAGAGATCTGACTAGCGGGGTAGATACGCAGTATTTT. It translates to CSARDLTSGVDTQYF.

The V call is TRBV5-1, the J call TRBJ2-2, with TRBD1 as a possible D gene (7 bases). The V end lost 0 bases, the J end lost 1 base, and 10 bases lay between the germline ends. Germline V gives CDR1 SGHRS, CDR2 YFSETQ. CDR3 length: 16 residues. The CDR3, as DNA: TGCGCCAGCAGCTTGGACAGGGGACTGAACACCGGGGAGCTGTTTTTT. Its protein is CASSLDRGLNTGELFF.

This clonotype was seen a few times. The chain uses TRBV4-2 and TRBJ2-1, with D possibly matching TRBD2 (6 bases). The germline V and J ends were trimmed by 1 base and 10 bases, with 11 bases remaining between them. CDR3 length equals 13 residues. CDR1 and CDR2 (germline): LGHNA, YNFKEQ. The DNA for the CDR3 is TGTGCCAGCAGCCAAGTGGGGCGGGGAGAGCAGTTCTTC. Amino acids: CASSQVGRGEQFF.

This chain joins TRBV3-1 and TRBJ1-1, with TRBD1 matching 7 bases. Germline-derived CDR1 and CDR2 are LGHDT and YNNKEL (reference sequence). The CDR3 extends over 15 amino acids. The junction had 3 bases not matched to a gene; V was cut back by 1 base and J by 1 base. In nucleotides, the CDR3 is TGTGCCAGCAGCCAAGGGGGACAGAAGAACACTGAAGCTTTCTTT. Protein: CASSQGGQKNTEAFF.

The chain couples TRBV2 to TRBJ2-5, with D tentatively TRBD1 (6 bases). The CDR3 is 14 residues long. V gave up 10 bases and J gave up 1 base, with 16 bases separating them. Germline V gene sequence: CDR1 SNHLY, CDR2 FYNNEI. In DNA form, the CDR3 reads TGTGCCAACAAACAGGGACGGATCCAAGAGACCCAGTACTTC. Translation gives CANKQGRIQETQYF.

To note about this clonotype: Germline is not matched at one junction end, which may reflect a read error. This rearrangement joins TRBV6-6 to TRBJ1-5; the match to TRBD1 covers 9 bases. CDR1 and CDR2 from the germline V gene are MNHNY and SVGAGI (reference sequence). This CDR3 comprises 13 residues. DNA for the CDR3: TGTGCCAGCAATACAGGGGGCAACCAGCCCCAGCATTTT. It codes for CASNTGGNQPQHF.

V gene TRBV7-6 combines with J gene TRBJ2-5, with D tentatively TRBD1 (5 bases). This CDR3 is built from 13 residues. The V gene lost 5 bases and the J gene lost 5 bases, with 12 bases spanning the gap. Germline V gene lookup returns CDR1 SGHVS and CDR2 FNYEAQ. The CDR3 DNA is TGTGCCAGCAGCAGACAGATCCTGGAGACCCAGTACTTC. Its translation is CASSRQILETQYF.

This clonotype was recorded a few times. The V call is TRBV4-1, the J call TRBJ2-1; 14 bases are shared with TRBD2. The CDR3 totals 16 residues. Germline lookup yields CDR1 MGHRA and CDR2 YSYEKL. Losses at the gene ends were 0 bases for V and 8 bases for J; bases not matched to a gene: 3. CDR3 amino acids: CASSQETSGGAYEQFF. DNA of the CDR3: TGCGCCAGCAGCCAAGAGACTAGCGGGGGGGCCTATGAGCAGTTCTTC.